This T cell receptor (beta chain) derives from a study of blood T cell repertoires in COVID-19. Germline V lookup: CDR1 SGHDT, CDR2 YYEEEE. V gave up 4 bases and J gave up 3 bases, with 12 bases separating them. This CDR3 comprises 14 residues. Some clones are missing from TCRdb's copy, which holds only in-frame ones; the method was immunoSEQ multiplex PCR. The table has 95,000 to 150,000 clones, around 74% seen once; the top ten hold 6%. J is TRBJ2-3 and V is TRBV5-6, with D perhaps TRBD1 (6 bases). The receptor's source is an elderly man with COVID-19, enrolled during active disease. What was sequenced was peripheral blood. The CDR3 nucleotides are TGTGCCAGCAGCCCAGGACAGAGTACAGATACGCAGTATTTT. Amino acids: CASSPGQSTDTQYF.